This record looks at one T cell receptor (beta chain) sequence and its context. Its antigen remains unknown. V was pared by 3 bases and J by 6 bases, with 6 bases of the junction left unmatched. This CDR3 comprises 15 residues. Germline CDR1 and CDR2: SGDLS and YYNGEE. The data derive from a study of shared clonotypes between healthy human individuals. Study-level background: Three plates each covered CD4 naive and memory; CD8 naive two, CD8 memory one.

This table comes from immunoSEQ multiplex PCR, and its TCRdb copy is limited to in-frame clones, with some not included. Of over a million clones in the sample, approximately 98.5% were seen once. Study outcomes and limitations: A few donors showed sharing of approximately 5% of naive CD4 clonotypes. Memory subsets generally showed smaller estimated richness than naive subsets did. The small donor group covered limited genetic and exposure diversity.

The chain employs TRBV9 and TRBJ2-3; 11 positions match TRBD2. Material for sequencing was naive CD4+ T cells sorted from blood. Subset of the sample: CD45RA+ positively selected. The TCR was taken from a man aged 30 to 39 in good health. As DNA, the CDR3 is TGTGCCAGCAGCGCACTAGCGGGAGCCGCCGATACGCAGTATTTT. It codes for CASSALAGAADTQYF.